Below are 27 T cell receptor beta chains sequenced from a single sample in a study of cytomegalovirus exposure and HLA in healthy donors. Only in-frame clones appear in the TCRdb table, and some are missing; sequencing was by immunoSEQ multiplex PCR. The top ten hold 12% of the sample, which has about 250,000 clones, about 88% seen once. The sample taken for sequencing was PBMCs. Receptors were obtained from a man younger than 35 in good health and CMV-seropositive.

This sequence joins TRBV9 and TRBJ2-7; unclear D gene. The CDR3 has 13 residues. Germline values: CDR1 SGDLS, CDR2 YYNGEE. V lost 0 bases to trimming and J lost 3 bases, with 7 bases between them. DNA for the CDR3: TGTGCCAGCAGCGTAGAGCCTAGCTACGAGCAGTACTTC. Its translation is CASSVEPSYEQYF.

The rearrangement links TRBV10-3 to TRBJ2-1; TRBD2 matches 7 bases. The CDR3 loop spans 17 amino acids. CDR1 and CDR2 from the germline V gene are ENHRY and SYGVKD. Trimming removed 2 bases from V and 8 bases from J; junction bases left unmatched: 15. The CDR3 sequence: CAISEDPWREGLYEQFF. The CDR3 nucleotides are TGTGCCATCAGTGAGGACCCCTGGAGGGAGGGCCTTTATGAGCAGTTCTTC.

The V and J genes are TRBV9 and TRBJ1-1, with D possibly TRBD1 on 5 matching bases. The CDR3 spans 14 residues. V lost 4 bases and J 0 bases, leaving 10 bases between the germline ends. Looked up from germline, CDR1 is SGDLS and CDR2 is YYNGEE. Here the CDR3 DNA reads TGTGCCAGCAGCCAGGGAATCATGAACACTGAAGCTTTCTTT. This translates into CASSQGIMNTEAFF. The full variable domain, its missing parts supplied by reference TRBV9 and TRBJ1-1, is DSGVTQTPKHLITATGQRVTLRCSPRSGDLSVYWYQQSLDQGLQFLIQYYNGEERAKGNILERFSAQQFPDLHSELNLSSLELGDSALYFCASSQGIMNTEAFFGQGTRLTVV.

This clone was recorded only once. An end of the junction differs from the germline gene, which may be a read error. The J gene is TRBJ2-2, the V gene TRBV18; TRBD1 aligns across 9 bases. Germline values: CDR1 KGHSH, CDR2 LQKENI. The CDR3 has 15 amino acids. DNA of the CDR3: TGTGCCAGCTCATCACCTGACAGGGGGGCCGGGGAGCTGTTTTTT. Protein: CASSSPDRGAGELFF.

The chain employs TRBV4-1 and TRBJ2-7; possibly TRBD2 for D (5 bases). Germline V gene data show CDR1 as MGHRA and CDR2 as YSYEKL. V was cut by 0 bases and J by 5 bases, with 14 bases left in between. This CDR3 is built from 15 residues. CDR3 sequence (DNA): TGCGCCAGCAGCCAAGAGAGGGATGGCTGGGACGAGCAGTACTTC. This codes for CASSQERDGWDEQYF.

The chain carries TRBV7-6 and TRBJ2-3, with 10 bases fitting TRBD2. There are 15 residues in the CDR3. V lost 5 bases to trimming and J lost 3 bases; unmatched junction nucleotides: 5. The germline V gene has CDR1 SGHVS and CDR2 FNYEAQ. CDR3 sequence (DNA): TGTGCCAGCAGCCCTAGCGGGAGCCGTACAGATACGCAGTATTTT. The encoded protein is CASSPSGSRTDTQYF.

The rearrangement uses TRBV4-1 and TRBJ2-7; D uncertain. The CDR3 sequence is 13 residues long. Trimming took off 0 bases at V and 4 bases at J, with 7 bases between the two ends. Germline V lookup: CDR1 MGHRA, CDR2 YSYEKL. The CDR3 coding sequence is TGCGCCAGCAGCCAAGATAATGGGTACGAGCAGTACTTC. Translating it yields CASSQDNGYEQYF.

The rearrangement uses TRBV10-3 and TRBJ2-7; D remains unclear. In germline, CDR1 is ENHRY, CDR2 SYGVKD. V was shortened by 3 bases and J by 0 bases, with 9 bases between the two germline ends. CDR3 length: 14 amino acids. CDR3 residues: CAISDAKNSYEQYF. In nucleotides, the CDR3 is TGTGCCATCAGTGATGCAAAAAACTCCTACGAGCAGTACTTC.

This chain uses TRBV29-1 with TRBJ2-3, with D uncertain. The CDR3 runs to 16 residues. The V gene lost 0 bases and the J gene lost 0 bases, with 13 bases spanning the gap. CDR1 is SQVTM and CDR2 is ANQGSEA in the germline V gene. The CDR3 coding sequence is TGCAGCGTTGAAGATCCTTACAGCTATAGCACAGATACGCAGTATTTT. Protein: CSVEDPYSYSTDTQYF.

CDR3 region: CASSPGTSHEQFF. Here the CDR3 DNA reads TGTGCCAGCAGCCCTGGGACTAGCCATGAGCAGTTCTTC. The chain couples TRBV9 to TRBJ2-1, with 9 bases aligning to TRBD2. Germline CDR1 SGDLS, CDR2 YYNGEE. Germline trimming cut 4 bases from V and 8 bases from J; bases unmatched to any gene: 4. The CDR3 runs 13 residues. The full variable domain, with the rest looked up from reference TRBV9 and TRBJ2-1, is DSGVTQTPKHLITATGQRVTLRCSPRSGDLSVYWYQQSLDQGLQFLIQYYNGEERAKGNILERFSAQQFPDLHSELNLSSLELGDSALYFCASSPGTSHEQFFGPGTRLTVL.

The chain combines TRBV7-2 with TRBJ1-1; tentatively, D is TRBD1 (5 bases). Per germline, CDR1 SGHTA and CDR2 FQGNSA. CDR3 length: 14 residues. V was clipped by 7 bases and J by 4 bases, with 16 bases between them. CDR3 protein: CASTVQGGVTEAFF. CDR3 nucleotides: TGTGCCAGCACGGTGCAGGGTGGAGTCACTGAAGCTTTCTTT.

The chain joins TRBV5-1 to TRBJ1-1; D is unresolved. V lost 2 bases and J 1 base, leaving 9 bases between the germline ends. The V gene's germline CDR1 is SGHRS and CDR2 YFSETQ. The CDR3 consists of 14 residues. The CDR3 DNA reads TGCGCCAGCAGCTTTGGGCCTGAGAACACTGAAGCTTTCTTT. Its protein is CASSFGPENTEAFF.

The chain uses TRBV19 and TRBJ2-7; a possible D gene is TRBD2 (5 bases). The V gene's germline CDR1 is LNHDA and CDR2 SQIVND (reference sequence). The CDR3 has 15 residues. V was cut by 7 bases and J by 5 bases, with 21 bases left in between. In DNA form, the CDR3 reads TGTGCCAGTACCGACCGGGGTTTAGGGCATGACGAGCAGTACTTC. Translation: CASTDRGLGHDEQYF.

V is TRBV29-1 and J is TRBJ2-5, with 7 bases fitting TRBD1. Germline CDR1 SQVTM, CDR2 ANQGSEA. There are 12 residues in the CDR3. The V and J ends lost 7 bases and 2 bases, in that order; junction bases with no gene match: 4. CDR3 sequence: CSALGQQETQYF. CDR3 DNA sequence: TGCAGCGCACTGGGACAGCAAGAGACCCAGTACTTC.

The V call is TRBV27, the J call TRBJ1-4, with 7 positions matching TRBD1. Germline assignment: CDR1 MNHEY and CDR2 SMNVEV (reference sequence). The junction had 11 bases not matched to a gene; V was cut back by 8 bases and J by 5 bases. The CDR3 has 15 residues. The CDR3 here is CASSSRRDRNEKLFF. Written as DNA, the CDR3 is TGTGCCAGCTCGTCTCGCCGGGACAGAAATGAAAAACTGTTTTTT.

This clone was observed a few times. The CDR3 loop reads CASSPGTDTQYF. CDR3 DNA sequence: TGTGCCAGCTCACCAGGTACAGATACGCAGTATTTT. The V and J genes are TRBV18 and TRBJ2-3, with D unclear. The CDR3 covers 12 residues. V was trimmed by 2 bases and J by 3 bases, leaving 3 bases between them. Germline-derived CDR1 and CDR2 are KGHSH and LQKENI.

The J gene is TRBJ2-7, the V gene TRBV27, with TRBD2 matching over 13 bases. The CDR3 covers 18 residues. Germline CDR1 reads MNHEY; CDR2 reads SMNVEV (reference sequence). V dropped 5 bases and J dropped 2; count of bases not matched to a gene: 12. The CDR3, as DNA: TGTGCCAGCAGTCCACTAGGACTAGCGGGAGTTATAGCCTACGAGCAGTACTTC. Translated: CASSPLGLAGVIAYEQYF.

The V and J genes are TRBV6-5 and TRBJ2-3, with TRBD2 as a possible D gene (6 bases). V was trimmed by 2 bases and J by 0 bases, leaving 12 bases between them. Germline V gives CDR1 MNHEY, CDR2 SVGAGI. The CDR3 spans 16 residues. CDR3 nucleotides: TGTGCCAGCAGTTACCGGACTACTTTAAGCACAGATACGCAGTATTTT. Translated: CASSYRTTLSTDTQYF.

The chain uses TRBV27 and TRBJ2-7, with 10 bases that match TRBD2. CDR1 is MNHEY, CDR2 SMNVEV, per germline (reference sequence). V was pared by 6 bases and J by 3 bases, with 14 bases of the junction left unmatched. There are 17 residues in the CDR3. The CDR3 spells CASSNRLPTSGLYEQYF. The CDR3 DNA reads TGTGCCAGCAGCAATCGCCTCCCGACTAGCGGGCTCTACGAGCAGTACTTC.

V and J are TRBV6-5 and TRBJ2-1; D unclear. The CDR3 sequence is 12 residues long. V lost 1 base to trimming and J lost 6 bases, with 4 bases between them. In germline, CDR1 is MNHEY, CDR2 SVGAGI. CDR3: CASSYLGNEQFF. In DNA, the CDR3 is TGTGCCAGCAGTTACTTGGGCAATGAGCAGTTCTTC.

The chain's CDR3 is CASSEFRREGFRSPYNEQFF. CDR3 nucleotides: TGTGCCAGCAGTGAATTTAGACGGGAGGGCTTCCGCTCCCCCTACAATGAGCAGTTCTTC. The chain recombines TRBV2 with TRBJ2-1; TRBD2 agrees at 8 bases. This CDR3 comprises 20 residues. The germline CDR1 and CDR2 sequences are SNHLY and FYNNEI. The V segment lost 2 bases and the J segment 2 bases; nucleotides outside the gene matches: 17.

This rearrangement joins TRBV27 to TRBJ1-5; D might be TRBD1 (5 bases). Trimming pared 1 base from V and 0 bases from J, leaving 10 bases between. The CDR3 totals 16 residues. The V gene's germline CDR1 is MNHEY and CDR2 SMNVEV (reference sequence). The CDR3 is CASSLWSRDSNQPQHF. CDR3 DNA sequence: TGTGCCAGCAGTTTATGGTCCAGGGATAGCAATCAGCCCCAGCATTTT.

V gene TRBV29-1 combines with J gene TRBJ1-2, with 7 bases matching TRBD1. V lost 3 bases, J lost 4 bases, and 11 bases stayed unmatched. The CDR3 consists of 15 residues. Germline CDR1 SQVTM, CDR2 ANQGSEA. CDR3 coding DNA: TGCAGCGTTGACCCGGGGGCAGGGGGTAGCTATGGCTACACCTTC. Protein product: CSVDPGAGGSYGYTF.

The CDR3 loop is CASCMGGNQPQHF. The CDR3 DNA reads TGTGCCAGCTGCATGGGAGGGAATCAGCCCCAGCATTTT. This chain links TRBV11-2 with TRBJ1-5; D gene ambiguous. Trimming took off 8 bases at V and 4 bases at J, with 12 bases between the two ends. Germline V gene lookup returns CDR1 SGHAT and CDR2 FQNNGV. CDR3 length equals 13 residues.

The rearrangement links TRBV4-1 to TRBJ1-1, with 8 bases fitting TRBD1. V shed 2 bases and J 1 base; nucleotides not matched to a gene: 3. The CDR3 covers 15 residues. CDR1 MGHRA and CDR2 YSYEKL come from the germline V gene. In DNA, the CDR3 is TGCGCCAGCAGCCAATCCGGGACAGGGAACACTGAAGCTTTCTTT. Translation gives CASSQSGTGNTEAFF.

V gene TRBV27 combines with J gene TRBJ2-3; weak D call: TRBD1 (6 bases). This CDR3 has 13 amino acids. Germline CDR1 and CDR2: MNHEY and SMNVEV (reference sequence). V lost 8 bases to trimming and J lost 5 bases, with 14 bases between them. CDR3 sequence reads: CASLAGAGDTQYF. CDR3 DNA: TGTGCCAGCTTAGCAGGGGCGGGAGATACGCAGTATTTT.

The chain joins TRBV27 to TRBJ2-2; 11 bases are shared with TRBD2. The junction had 5 bases not matched to a gene; V was cut back by 7 bases and J by 1 base. Looked up from germline, CDR1 is MNHEY and CDR2 is SMNVEV (reference sequence). This CDR3 contains 16 residues. CDR3 residues: CASTSGLAGNTGELFF. The CDR3 nucleotides are TGTGCCAGCACCTCCGGACTAGCGGGGAACACCGGGGAGCTGTTTTTT.